This TCR beta chain was retrieved from a study of blood T cell repertoires in COVID-19. Data came from immunoSEQ multiplex PCR; TCRdb stores just in-frame clones and leaves some out. The data hold roughly 230,000 clones, with 85% to 90% observed a single time. The source material was peripheral blood. This sequence originates from a middle-aged woman who had recovered from COVID-19.

CDR3 bases: TGTGCCAGCTCACCCCCCACAAGGGAGGGGCAGTACGTC. Residues: CASSPPTREGQYV. J is TRBJ2-7 and V is TRBV18, with TRBD2 identical over 7 bases. Germline CDR1 reads KGHSH; CDR2 reads LQKENI. The J segment lost 9 bases and the V segment lost 3 bases, leaving 8 bases of the junction unmatched. This CDR3 has 13 residues.